The 5 T cell receptor beta chains below were found in one sample sequenced in a study of CD8 T cells in Susac syndrome. An input of about 0.5 to 1 ug of RNA was subjected to reverse transcription using random hexamers. TCRdb re-called the immunoSEQ multiplex PCR reads through MiXCR, storing one row per CDR3 protein. The sample contains some 50,000 distinct CDR3 sequences, 95% of which appear only once. Input material: CD8+ T cells from PBMCs. These receptors came from a human donor with Susac syndrome.

V is TRBV5-6 and J is TRBJ2-1; D is perhaps TRBD2 (6 bases). The ends were cut back, 5 bases at V and 8 bases at J, with 23 bases in the middle. CDR1 and CDR2 from the germline V gene are SGHDT and YYEEEE. This CDR3 has 16 amino acids. CDR3 coding DNA: TGTGCCAGCAGTGATGGTATCGGGGGTACGAACGATGAGCAGTTCTTC. It translates to CASSDGIGGTNDEQFF.

J is TRBJ2-5 and V is TRBV5-6, with D unresolved. Germline CDR1 is SGHDT and CDR2 is YYEEEE. The CDR3 runs to 12 residues. V lost 0 bases, J lost 7 bases, and 7 bases lay in between. Here the CDR3 DNA reads TGTGCCAGCAGCTTGGCGTCCGGGACCCAGTACTTC. Residues: CASSLASGTQYF. Complete variable domain (other parts from reference TRBV5-6 and TRBJ2-5): DAGVTQSPTHLIKTRGQQVTLRCSPKSGHDTVSWYQQALGQGPQFIFQYYEEEERQRGNFPDRFSGHQFPNYSSELNVNALLLGDSALYLCASSLASGTQYFGPGTRLLVL.

The chain has TRBV19 and TRBJ1-2, with D unclear. V lost 10 bases and J 4 bases, leaving 10 bases between the germline ends. This CDR3 has 11 residues. CDR1 is LNHDA, CDR2 SQIVND, per germline (reference sequence). The CDR3 DNA sequence: TGTGCCACGCAGGTTAGCTATGGCTACACCTTC. Its protein is CATQVSYGYTF.

The CDR3 DNA follows: TGTGCCAGCAGCTTACTATCTAACACCGGGGAGCTGTTTTTT. The encoded protein is CASSLLSNTGELFF. The gene calls are TRBV7-3 and TRBJ2-2, with D uncertain. This CDR3 is built from 14 residues. The germline CDR1 and CDR2 sequences are SGHTA and FQGTGA. The germline V and J ends were trimmed by 2 bases and 2 bases, with 6 bases remaining between them.

This chain links TRBV29-1 with TRBJ2-7; 11 nucleotides align to TRBD2. Germline V gene sequence: CDR1 SQVTM, CDR2 ANQGSEA. The CDR3 extends over 15 amino acids. Trimming cost V 5 bases and J 2 bases; bases outside gene matches: 8. This CDR3 is CSVSVAGGSTYEQYF. The CDR3 DNA reads as TGCAGCGTTTCAGTAGCGGGGGGGTCAACCTACGAGCAGTACTTC.